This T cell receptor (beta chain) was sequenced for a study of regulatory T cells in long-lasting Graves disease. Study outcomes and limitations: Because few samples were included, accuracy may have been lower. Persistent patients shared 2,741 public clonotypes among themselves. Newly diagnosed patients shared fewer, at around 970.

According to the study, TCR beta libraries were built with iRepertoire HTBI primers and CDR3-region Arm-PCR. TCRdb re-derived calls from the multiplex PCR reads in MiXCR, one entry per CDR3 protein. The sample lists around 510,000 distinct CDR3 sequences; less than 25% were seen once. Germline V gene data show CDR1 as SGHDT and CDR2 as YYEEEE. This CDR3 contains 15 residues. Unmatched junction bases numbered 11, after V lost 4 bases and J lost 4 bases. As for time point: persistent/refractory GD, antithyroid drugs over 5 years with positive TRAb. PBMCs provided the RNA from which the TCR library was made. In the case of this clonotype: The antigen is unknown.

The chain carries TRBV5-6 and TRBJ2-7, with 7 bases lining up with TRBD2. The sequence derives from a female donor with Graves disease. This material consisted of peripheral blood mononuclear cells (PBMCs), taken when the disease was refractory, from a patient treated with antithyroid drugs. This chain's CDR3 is CASSTGLVSSYEQYF. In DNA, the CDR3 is TGTGCCAGCAGCACCGGACTAGTAAGTTCATACGAGCAGTACTTC.